What follows describes a single TCR beta chain. Its antigen is unknown. This sample is part of a study of CD8+ T cells in alopecia areata. Points from the study as a whole: Sharing of TCRs across patients appeared less clear than in mice, possibly for HLA-related reasons. Scalp clonality and expanded CD8+ clones among the top 100 fell significantly with tofacitinib.

The sequencing template was cDNA reverse transcribed from extracted RNA. Profiled with immunoSEQ multiplex PCR; TCRdb holds only in-frame clones, not every one. Of approximately 180,000 clones listed, about 48% are singletons. Trimming took 2 bases from V and 0 from J, leaving 5 bases between them. The germline CDR1 and CDR2 sequences are MNHEY and SVGAGI. The CDR3 length is 15 residues. Treatment described: oral pan-JAK inhibitor, 5-10 mg twice daily. Lesional scalp tissue (obtained by punch biopsy) and peripheral blood were collected from alopecia areata patients. Both CD4+ and CD8+ T cells were separated by sorting PBMCs.

Specimen: CD8+ T cells sorted from blood, collected at week 24, from a patient treated with tofacitinib. This clonotype was sampled from a human donor with alopecia areata. This chain connects TRBV6-5 to TRBJ2-6; D gene unclear. For the CDR3, the DNA is TGTGCCAGCAGTTACATGAGCTCTGGGGCCAACGTCCTGACTTTC. The encoded protein is CASSYMSSGANVLTF.